The 32 T cell receptor beta chains presented below share a single source sample, sequenced in a study of type 1 and type 2 diabetes patients. Amplification started from genomic DNA. Multiplex PCR with 30 forward and 13 reverse primers amplified the TCR beta CDR3. In TCRdb, the multiplex PCR reads were re-called with MiXCR into one record per CDR3 protein. The table includes under 300,000 distinct CDR3 sequences, around 50% detected once. The sample taken for sequencing was peripheral blood mononuclear cells (PBMCs). All receptors come from a man between 18 and 29 years old with type 2 diabetes.

V is TRBV30 and J is TRBJ1-5; a weak D match, TRBD1 (6 bases). V lost 0 bases and J 6 bases, leaving 15 bases between the germline ends. CDR3 size: 15 residues. The germline V gene has CDR1 GTSNPN and CDR2 SVGIG (reference sequence). CDR3 sequence (DNA): TGTGCCTGGAGTGTGAAGGGGGGTTTGAGTCAGCCCCAGCATTTT. The encoded protein is CAWSVKGGLSQPQHF.

The CDR3: CASIPGPPKTIYF. For the CDR3, the DNA is TGTGCCAGCATACCGGGCCCGCCTAAAACCATATATTTT. The chain carries TRBV2 and TRBJ1-3; D gene unclear. The germline gives CDR1 SNHLY, CDR2 FYNNEI. V lost 7 bases to trimming and J lost 10 bases, with 17 bases between them. The CDR3 has 13 amino acids.

This clonotype was counted only a few times. The rearrangement links TRBV19 to TRBJ2-7, with TRBD1 matching 10 bases. The CDR3 covers 16 residues. Germline V gene data show CDR1 as LNHDA and CDR2 as SQIVND (reference sequence). The J segment lost 3 bases and the V segment lost 3 bases, leaving 8 bases of the junction unmatched. The CDR3 DNA is TGTGCCAGTAGTATTAAGGGGACAGGGGATGACTACGAGCAGTACTTC. It yields the protein CASSIKGTGDDYEQYF. Complete variable domain (other parts from reference TRBV19 and TRBJ2-7): DGGITQSPKYLFRKEGQNVTLSCEQNLNHDAMYWYRQDPGQGLRLIYYSQIVNDFQKGDIAEGYSVSREKKESFPLTVTSAQKNPTAFYLCASSIKGTGDDYEQYFGPGTRLTVT.

The chain recombines TRBV29-1 with TRBJ2-1; the D is unclear. With 5 bases removed from V and 3 bases from J, the gap between germline ends came to 8 bases. CDR1 SQVTM and CDR2 ANQGSEA come from the germline V gene. The CDR3 is 12 amino acids. The CDR3 protein is CSVMLDYNEQFF. The CDR3 nucleotides are TGCAGCGTTATGCTTGACTACAATGAGCAGTTCTTC.

The V and J genes are TRBV19 and TRBJ1-2; possibly TRBD1 for D (6 bases). V lost 7 bases to trimming and J lost 8 bases, with 14 bases between them. CDR1 and CDR2 (germline): LNHDA, SQIVND (reference sequence). The CDR3 covers 12 residues. The CDR3, as DNA: TGTGCCAGTACCACAGACAGGAGAGGCTACACCTTC. Residues: CASTTDRRGYTF.

As for this clonotype: Since a much larger clone is just one base distant, this may be a read error. The chain recombines TRBV19 with TRBJ1-2; D is unclear. The CDR3 has 13 amino acids. The germline V gene encodes CDR1 LNHDA and CDR2 SQIVND (reference sequence). As DNA, the CDR3 is TGTGCCTGTAGTATAGTTGGGTCATATGGCTACACCTTC. This encodes CACSIVGSYGYTF. Using reference TRBV19 and TRBJ1-2 for the parts outside the CDR3, the full variable domain is DGGITQSPKYLFRKEGQNVTLSCEQNLNHDAMYWYRQDPGQGLRLIYYSQIVNDFQKGDIAEGYSVSREKKESFPLTVTSAQKNPTAFYLCACSIVGSYGYTFGSGTRLTVV.

This chain connects TRBV12-3 or TRBV12-4 to TRBJ2-2; 8 positions agree with TRBD2. The CDR3 is made up of 16 amino acids. Trimming took 3 bases from V and 3 from J; bases not matched to a gene: 6. CDR3 in DNA: TGTGCCAGCAGTTTTAGGGGCGGGGGGCACACCGGGGAGCTGTTTTTT. It yields the protein CASSFRGGGHTGELFF.

This clonotype has a handful of counts. The rearrangement uses TRBV4-1 and TRBJ1-2; D gene unclear. Deletions cut 2 bases from V and 8 bases from J, with 9 bases between. Germline V gene lookup returns CDR1 MGHRA and CDR2 YSYEKL. The CDR3 is made up of 12 amino acids. The CDR3 protein is CASSQISGGYTF. CDR3 sequence (DNA): TGCGCCAGCAGCCAAATTTCGGGCGGCTACACCTTC.

The chain couples TRBV19 to TRBJ2-6; D remains ambiguous. In germline, CDR1 is LNHDA, CDR2 SQIVND (reference sequence). Trimming stripped 2 bases from V and 0 bases from J, with 14 bases between. This CDR3 comprises 18 residues. The chain's CDR3 is CASSISSIQYSGANVLTF. The CDR3 region has the DNA TGTGCCAGTAGTATAAGTAGTATCCAGTACTCTGGGGCCAACGTCCTGACTTTC.

This clonotype was counted between two and nine times. This chain joins TRBV20-1 and TRBJ2-7; TRBD1 aligns across 8 bases. The CDR3 is 12 amino acids. J was trimmed by 3 bases and V by 5 bases; bases with no gene match: 3. Germline values: CDR1 DFQATT, CDR2 SNEGSKA (reference sequence). This chain's CDR3 is CSAFGQGYEQYF. DNA of the CDR3: TGCAGTGCTTTCGGACAGGGCTACGAGCAGTACTTC.

Of note for this clonotype: One end of the junction varies from germline; a read error may be responsible. J is TRBJ1-2 and V is TRBV19, with D maybe TRBD1 (5 bases). The CDR3 contains 16 residues. Germline CDR1 and CDR2: LNHDA and SQIVND (reference sequence). CDR3 in DNA: TGTGCCAGTAGTATAACCCCCTTGAGAGGGGCAGAAGGCTGCACCTTC. It is translated as CASSITPLRGAEGCTF.

A few counts support this clonotype. The chain is built from TRBV6-5 and TRBJ1-1; no firm D call. There are 13 residues in the CDR3. V dropped 6 bases and J dropped 8 bases, with 16 bases sitting between them. Germline V gene lookup returns CDR1 MNHEY and CDR2 SVGAGI. The CDR3 DNA sequence: TGTGCCAGCAGGGTTCGACGGGAACTCGAAGCTTTCTTT. As protein: CASRVRRELEAFF.

J is TRBJ1-3 and V is TRBV2; D possibly corresponds to TRBD1 (6 bases). CDR3 length: 14 residues. Trimming took 5 bases from V and 2 from J, leaving 10 bases between them. Germline CDR1 is SNHLY and CDR2 is FYNNEI. CDR3 residues: CASSPQGPGNTIYF. The CDR3 DNA follows: TGTGCCAGCAGTCCACAGGGACCTGGAAACACCATATATTTT.

Only a few counts were recorded for this clonotype. The chain employs TRBV12-5 and TRBJ1-1; perhaps TRBD1 as D (6 bases). The V gene's germline CDR1 is LGHNT and CDR2 FRNRAP. The CDR3 loop spans 13 amino acids. In DNA form, the CDR3 reads TGTGCCAGCAGTTGGGACATGAACACTGAAGCTTTCTTT. It specifies CASSWDMNTEAFF.

DNA of the CDR3: TGTGCCAGCAGCTTCCTAGGGGAAACTATACACTATGGCTACACCTTC. Its translation: CASSFLGETIHYGYTF. The chain uses TRBV7-3 and TRBJ1-2, with D perhaps matching TRBD1 (5 bases). Germline V gives CDR1 SGHTA, CDR2 FQGTGA. The V end was cut by 3 bases, the J end by 3 bases, with 17 bases between. The CDR3 totals 16 residues.

V usage is TRBV28 and J usage is TRBJ2-5, with 7 bases aligning to TRBD2. CDR1 and CDR2 from the germline V gene are MDHEN and SYDVKM. This CDR3 spans 13 amino acids. CDR3 sequence (DNA): TGTGCAGGCAGGACTCTGGGGGGGGAGACCCAGTACTTC. It specifies CAGRTLGGETQYF.

The genes are TRBV4-1 and TRBJ2-7; D possibly uses TRBD1 or TRBD2 (6 bases each). V was cut by 1 base and J by 4 bases, with 11 bases left in between. CDR3 size: 14 residues. Germline values: CDR1 MGHRA, CDR2 YSYEKL. CDR3 nucleotide sequence: TGCGCCAGCAGCCAAGCGGGGGCGTATTACGAGCAGTACTTC. This sequence encodes CASSQAGAYYEQYF.

This sequence joins TRBV12-3 or TRBV12-4 and TRBJ2-5, with 11 bases aligning to TRBD2. The CDR3 has 16 residues. The V segment lost 2 bases and the J segment 1 base; nucleotides outside the gene matches: 3. This CDR3 is CASSLWGLAAQETQYF. In DNA form, the CDR3 reads TGTGCCAGCAGTTTATGGGGACTAGCGGCCCAAGAGACCCAGTACTTC.

V is TRBV25-1 and J is TRBJ2-7, with a possible D match to TRBD2 (5 bases). The CDR3 spans 11 residues. V lost 4 bases and J lost 5, with 6 bases in between. The germline gives CDR1 MGHDK, CDR2 SYGVNS. The CDR3, as DNA: TGTGCCAGCAGTGGGCGGGACGAGCAGTACTTC. Translated, it gives CASSGRDEQYF.

The chain combines TRBV20-1 with TRBJ1-3; D remains ambiguous. V shed 2 bases and J shed 0 bases, with 8 bases lying between them. CDR1 is DFQATT and CDR2 is SNEGSKA in the germline V gene (reference sequence). This CDR3 is built from 14 residues. The CDR3 bases are TGCAGTGCTAGATCGGTAAACTCTGGAAACACCATATATTTT. This encodes CSARSVNSGNTIYF.

This clonotype showed up just a few times. The chain links TRBV29-1 to TRBJ2-7; D perhaps matches TRBD1 (5 bases). V was trimmed by 4 bases and J by 3 bases, leaving 13 bases between them. The CDR3 contains 13 residues. Germline CDR1 reads SQVTM; CDR2 reads ANQGSEA. CDR3 DNA sequence: TGCAGCGTTGCCACAGGACCATACTACGAGCAGTACTTC. This encodes CSVATGPYYEQYF.

The V and J genes are TRBV24-1 and TRBJ2-1; 7 bases match TRBD2. Germline V lookup: CDR1 KGHDR, CDR2 SFDVKD. Germline trimming cut 5 bases from V and 9 bases from J; bases unmatched to any gene: 18. This CDR3 contains 17 residues. The CDR3 region has the DNA TGTGCCACCAGTGGCAGGATGGGGGGGAGTTGGGATAGTGAGCAGTTCTTC. This translates into CATSGRMGGSWDSEQFF.

Concerning this clonotype: A much larger clonotype is one base distant, so this may be a read error. V gene TRBV10-3 combines with J gene TRBJ1-5; D unresolved. Per the germline V gene, CDR1 is ENHRY and CDR2 is SYGVKD. The CDR3 consists of 15 residues. CDR3 in amino acids: CAISKSSALNQPQHF. In DNA form, the CDR3 reads TGTGCCATCAGTAAGTCGTCAGCGCTGAATCAGCCCCAGCATTTT.

The V gene is TRBV7-2, the J gene TRBJ2-2; D uncertain. The ends were cut back, 5 bases at V and 0 bases at J, with 10 bases in the middle. CDR1 and CDR2 from the germline V gene are SGHTA and FQGNSA. CDR3 length: 15 amino acids. This CDR3 is CASSRGRTNTGELFF. Here the CDR3 DNA reads TGTGCCAGCAGCCGAGGAAGAACGAACACCGGGGAGCTGTTTTTT. The full variable domain, rest sourced from reference TRBV7-2 and TRBJ2-2, is GAGVSQSPSNKVTEKGKDVELRCDPISGHTALYWYRQSLGQGLEFLIYFQGNSAPDKSGLPSDRFSAERTGGSVSTLTIQRTQQEDSAVYLCASSRGRTNTGELFFGEGSRLTVL.

The chain uses TRBV12-3 or TRBV12-4 and TRBJ1-2; D might be TRBD1 (6 bases). V lost 5 bases, J lost 1 base, and 17 bases lay in between. The CDR3 consists of 16 residues. CDR3 DNA sequence: TGTGCCAGCAGTCCACGACGACAGGCCTATAACTATGGCTACACCTTC. Its protein product is CASSPRRQAYNYGYTF.

V gene TRBV7-2 combines with J gene TRBJ1-2, with D possibly being TRBD1 (6 bases). Germline V gene sequence: CDR1 SGHTA, CDR2 FQGNSA. The CDR3 has 13 amino acids. V lost 4 bases and J lost 8, with 14 bases in between. The CDR3 region is CASSSGGTGGYTF. Here the CDR3 DNA reads TGTGCCAGCAGCTCCGGGGGCACGGGGGGCTACACCTTC. The whole variable domain, remainder taken from reference TRBV7-2 and TRBJ1-2, is GAGVSQSPSNKVTEKGKDVELRCDPISGHTALYWYRQSLGQGLEFLIYFQGNSAPDKSGLPSDRFSAERTGGSVSTLTIQRTQQEDSAVYLCASSSGGTGGYTFGSGTRLTVV.

Turning to this clonotype: The junction differs from germline at one of its ends, possibly a read error. This sequence joins TRBV2 and TRBJ2-7; 12 bases agree with TRBD1. This CDR3 is 16 amino acids long. Germline assignment: CDR1 SNHLY and CDR2 FYNNEI. The CDR3 DNA reads TGCGCCAGCAGTTATGAGAGGGACAGGGGGCTTGACGAGCAGTACTTC. Its translation: CASSYERDRGLDEQYF.

V is TRBV7-8 and J is TRBJ2-2, with D perhaps matching TRBD1 (6 bases). Germline CDR1 reads SGHVS; CDR2 reads FQNEAQ. The CDR3 sequence is 18 residues long. Between the trimmed V and J ends, which lost 1 base and 6 bases, there was a span of 21 bases. CDR3 loop: CASSLVGAVISFPGELFF. CDR3 nucleotide sequence: TGTGCCAGCAGCTTAGTGGGGGCTGTTATATCCTTTCCCGGGGAGCTGTTTTTT.

The genes are TRBV6-5 and TRBJ1-2, with 10 bases fitting TRBD1. Germline CDR1 and CDR2: MNHEY and SVGAGI. V lost 6 bases to trimming and J lost 3 bases; unmatched junction nucleotides: 7. CDR3 length: 15 amino acids. As DNA, the CDR3 is TGTGCCAGCAGAATTCAGGGACAGGGGTACTATGGCTACACCTTC. It is translated as CASRIQGQGYYGYTF.

This clonotype was detected a few times. This rearrangement joins TRBV6-5 to TRBJ2-7; 8 bases match TRBD1. This CDR3 is 15 amino acids long. With 6 bases clipped from V and 3 bases from J, the junction kept 10 bases outside the gene matches. Germline loops: CDR1 MNHEY, CDR2 SVGAGI. CDR3 bases: TGTGCCAGCAGCTTCACCGGGACAGGCAACTACGAGCAGTACTTC. Translating it yields CASSFTGTGNYEQYF.

This chain joins TRBV6-5 and TRBJ2-1; D not resolved. Germline V gene sequence: CDR1 MNHEY, CDR2 SVGAGI. V was cut by 4 bases and J by 11 bases, with 15 bases left in between. The CDR3 loop spans 13 amino acids. The CDR3 sequence: CASSSMTPFQQFF. The CDR3 region has the DNA TGTGCCAGCAGTTCCATGACCCCCTTTCAGCAGTTCTTC.

The chain couples TRBV20-1 to TRBJ2-1; D assignment may be TRBD1 or TRBD2 (6 bases each). The V end lost 1 base, the J end lost 0 bases, and 19 bases lay between the germline ends. Germline V gives CDR1 DFQATT, CDR2 SNEGSKA (reference sequence). This CDR3 comprises 18 residues. The CDR3, as DNA: TGCAGTGCTAGAGTGCGTCTCTGGGGGCGGGGCTCCTACAATGAGCAGTTCTTC. This translates into CSARVRLWGRGSYNEQFF.